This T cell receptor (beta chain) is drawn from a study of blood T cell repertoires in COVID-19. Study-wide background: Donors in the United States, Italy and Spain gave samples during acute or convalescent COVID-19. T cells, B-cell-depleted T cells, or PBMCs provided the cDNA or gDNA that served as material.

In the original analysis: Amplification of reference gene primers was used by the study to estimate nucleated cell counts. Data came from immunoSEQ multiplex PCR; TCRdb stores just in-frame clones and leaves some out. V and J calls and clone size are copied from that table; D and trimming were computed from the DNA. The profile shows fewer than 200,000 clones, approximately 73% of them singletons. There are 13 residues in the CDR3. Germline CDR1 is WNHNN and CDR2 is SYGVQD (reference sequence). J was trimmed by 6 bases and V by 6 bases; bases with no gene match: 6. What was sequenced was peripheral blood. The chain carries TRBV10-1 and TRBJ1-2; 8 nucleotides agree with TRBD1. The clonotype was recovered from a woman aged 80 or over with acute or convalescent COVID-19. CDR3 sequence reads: CASRRTGTNGYTF. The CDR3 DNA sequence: TGCGCCAGCAGACGGACAGGGACGAATGGCTACACCTTC.